Below are 20 T cell receptor beta chains sequenced from a single sample in a study of T cells in tuberculosis. Sequencing used immunoSEQ multiplex PCR; TCRdb keeps in-frame clones, though not all of them. The sample has over 30,000 clones, roughly 93% seen once; the top ten hold 10% to 12%. Time point described: new active TB diagnosis, blood taken before or within 7 days of starting treatment. Specimen: PBMCs, collected at tuberculosis diagnosis. The receptors derive from an adult with tuberculosis.

This sequence joins TRBV14 and TRBJ1-2; 7 bases align to TRBD1. Trimming at V came to 0 bases and at J to 4 bases, leaving 8 bases not matched to a gene. The germline gives CDR1 SGHDN, CDR2 FVKESK. This CDR3 is 16 amino acids long. The CDR3 region has the DNA TGTGCCAGCAGCCAAGACCGTAGACAGGGAACCTATGGCTACACCTTC. Translating gives CASSQDRRQGTYGYTF.

V and J are TRBV4-1 and TRBJ2-7, with 8 bases fitting TRBD2. Trimming at V came to 1 base and at J to 0 bases, leaving 5 bases not matched to a gene. This CDR3 has 16 amino acids. Germline assignment: CDR1 MGHRA and CDR2 YSYEKL. CDR3 DNA sequence: TGCGCCAGCAGCCAAGTCATAGCGGGGCTCTCCTACGAGCAGTACTTC. It yields the protein CASSQVIAGLSYEQYF.

The chain couples TRBV4-1 to TRBJ1-5; TRBD1 matches at 11 bases. Germline assignment: CDR1 MGHRA and CDR2 YSYEKL. The CDR3 length is 14 residues. Unmatched junction bases numbered 4, after V lost 5 bases and J lost 7 bases. The CDR3 DNA reads as TGCGCCAGCAGCGGACAGGGGGCAAGCCAGCCCCAGCATTTT. It translates to CASSGQGASQPQHF.

This chain connects TRBV6-1 to TRBJ2-1, with 7 bases lining up with TRBD2. V lost 0 bases, J lost 7 bases, and 9 bases stayed unmatched. CDR1 is MNHNS and CDR2 is SASEGT in the germline V gene. The CDR3 is 16 residues long. In DNA, the CDR3 is TGTGCCAGCAGTGAAGCCAGTTGGCGGGGGACGAATGAGCAGTTCTTC. It is translated as CASSEASWRGTNEQFF.

The rearrangement uses TRBV19 and TRBJ1-2; 7 positions agree with TRBD1. CDR3 size: 14 residues. Trimming cost V 5 bases and J 8 bases; bases outside gene matches: 11. Germline values: CDR1 LNHDA, CDR2 SQIVND (reference sequence). In DNA, the CDR3 is TGTGCCAGTAGTCCTAGACAGGGAGGTCGCGGCTACACCTTC. Translating gives CASSPRQGGRGYTF.

This rearrangement joins TRBV4-1 to TRBJ2-7, with 7 nucleotides matching TRBD1. This CDR3 comprises 15 residues. Unmatched junction bases numbered 9, after V lost 4 bases and J lost 3 bases. Germline CDR1 is MGHRA and CDR2 is YSYEKL. The CDR3 DNA follows: TGCGCCAGCAGCCGAACCGGGACAGTCCGCTACGAGCAGTACTTC. Encoded protein: CASSRTGTVRYEQYF.

V gene TRBV4-1 combines with J gene TRBJ2-7; D may be TRBD2 (5 bases). With 4 bases removed from V and 7 bases from J, the gap between germline ends came to 20 bases. From germline, CDR1 is MGHRA and CDR2 YSYEKL. The CDR3 sequence is 15 residues long. The CDR3 protein is CASSRTVGLAMEQYF. CDR3 in DNA: TGCGCCAGCAGCCGGACGGTCGGGCTAGCCATGGAGCAGTACTTC.

This sequence joins TRBV28 and TRBJ2-2, with 8 bases aligning to TRBD1. Looked up from germline, CDR1 is MDHEN and CDR2 is SYDVKM. CDR3 length: 16 amino acids. V was clipped by 6 bases and J by 4 bases; unmatched bases: 10. The CDR3 DNA reads TGTGCCAGCAGCCCCTCGCAGGGGGCGCCCACCGGGGAGCTGTTTTTT. Translated, it gives CASSPSQGAPTGELFF.

This sequence joins TRBV7-8 and TRBJ2-7, with D tentatively TRBD2 (6 bases). V was clipped by 5 bases and J by 2 bases, with 13 bases between them. This CDR3 has 14 amino acids. Looked up from germline, CDR1 is SGHVS and CDR2 is FQNEAQ. The CDR3 here is CASSLGTGAYEQYF. DNA of the CDR3: TGTGCCAGCAGCCTCGGGACGGGGGCCTACGAGCAGTACTTC.

The chain carries TRBV11-3 and TRBJ2-1, with TRBD2 matching 7 bases. In germline, CDR1 is SGHNT, CDR2 YENEEA. CDR3 length: 13 amino acids. J gave up 8 bases and V 0 bases, and 1 base lay outside the gene matches. The CDR3 protein is CASSLEAGDEQFF. CDR3 sequence (DNA): TGTGCCAGCAGCTTAGAGGCGGGAGATGAGCAGTTCTTC.

The CDR3 loop is CASSVGTVSTDTQYF. DNA for the CDR3: TGTGCCAGCAGCGTAGGGACAGTCAGCACAGATACGCAGTATTTT. The chain employs TRBV9 and TRBJ2-3; D perhaps matches TRBD1 (6 bases). The CDR3 runs to 15 residues. From germline, CDR1 is SGDLS and CDR2 YYNGEE. The germline V and J ends were trimmed by 0 bases and 0 bases, with 8 bases remaining between them.

The chain recombines TRBV28 with TRBJ1-1; 9 bases agree with TRBD1. This CDR3 region has 16 residues. Germline V gene data show CDR1 as MDHEN and CDR2 as SYDVKM. V shed 1 base, J shed 5 bases, and the junction held 8 bases outside the gene matches. This chain's CDR3 is CASSLSTGGIGTEAFF. DNA of the CDR3: TGTGCCAGCAGTTTATCTACAGGGGGCATTGGGACTGAAGCTTTCTTT.

The genes are TRBV29-1 and TRBJ2-2, with D possibly TRBD1 on 5 matching bases. CDR1 and CDR2 from the germline V gene are SQVTM and ANQGSEA. CDR3 length: 15 residues. The ends were cut back, 0 bases at V and 1 base at J, with 9 bases in the middle. CDR3: CSVEDQTVNTGELFF. In nucleotides, the CDR3 is TGCAGCGTTGAAGACCAGACAGTGAACACCGGGGAGCTGTTTTTT.

V gene TRBV14 combines with J gene TRBJ2-7, with 8 bases aligning to TRBD1. Germline V lookup: CDR1 SGHDN, CDR2 FVKESK. The CDR3 covers 16 residues. The V segment lost 0 bases and the J segment 4 bases; nucleotides outside the gene matches: 8. The CDR3: CASSQDRGTGQYEQYF. CDR3 DNA: TGTGCCAGCAGCCAAGACAGGGGGACAGGACAATACGAGCAGTACTTC.

CDR3 bases: TGTGCCAGCAGTCCGCGGGGGGTCTACAATGAGCAGTTCTTC. It translates to CASSPRGVYNEQFF. The chain joins TRBV27 to TRBJ2-1; 8 bases fit TRBD2. The CDR3 loop spans 14 amino acids. CDR1 and CDR2 from the germline V gene are MNHEY and SMNVEV (reference sequence). After removal of 5 bases from V and 3 bases from J, the junction contained 3 bases not matched to a gene.

This clone was detected once. The chain links TRBV9 to TRBJ1-2; no firm D call. The ends were cut back, 3 bases at V and 8 bases at J, with 20 bases in the middle. The CDR3 loop spans 15 amino acids. Germline CDR1 reads SGDLS; CDR2 reads YYNGEE. CDR3 sequence reads: CASSGRVEVSEGYTF. DNA for the CDR3: TGTGCCAGCAGCGGCCGTGTAGAAGTGTCTGAAGGCTACACCTTC.

The chain uses TRBV2 and TRBJ2-3; TRBD2 might be the D (6 bases). The CDR3 consists of 15 residues. V lost 1 base to trimming and J lost 1 base, with 9 bases between them. Germline lookup yields CDR1 SNHLY and CDR2 FYNNEI. The CDR3 loop is CASSEGAGRTDTQYF. In nucleotides, the CDR3 is TGTGCCAGCAGTGAAGGTGCGGGGCGCACAGATACGCAGTATTTT. Looking up the rest from reference TRBV2 and TRBJ2-3 gives the full variable domain: EPEVTQTPSHQVTQMGQEVILRCVPISNHLYFYWYRQILGQKVEFLVSFYNNEISEKSEIFDDQFSVERPDGSNFTLKIRSTKLEDSAMYFCASSEGAGRTDTQYFGPGTRLTVL.

The DNA of the CDR3 is TGTGCCACAGGGGGCGAGGGGGAGACCCAGTACTTC. Encoded protein: CATGGEGETQYF. This chain uses TRBV2 with TRBJ2-5, with TRBD1 identical over 8 bases. Germline V gene lookup returns CDR1 SNHLY and CDR2 FYNNEI. The CDR3 spans 12 residues. V was clipped by 10 bases and J by 5 bases; unmatched bases: 6.

The chain combines TRBV5-4 with TRBJ1-2; D remains unclear. The CDR3 is made up of 14 amino acids. The V and J ends lost 1 base and 0 bases respectively, with 7 bases between them. Germline V lookup: CDR1 SGHNT, CDR2 YYREEE (reference sequence). The CDR3 spells CASSLWLANYGYTF. The CDR3 DNA sequence: TGTGCCAGCAGCTTGTGGCTGGCTAACTATGGCTACACCTTC.

CDR3 in amino acids: CASSVVAGGQDTQYF. CDR3 sequence (DNA): TGTGCCAGCAGCGTAGTAGCGGGGGGGCAAGATACGCAGTATTTT. V and J are TRBV9 and TRBJ2-3, with 11 nucleotides matching TRBD2. The CDR3 is made up of 15 amino acids. V trimming: 0 bases; J trimming: 5 bases; junction bases outside the gene matches: 2. Per the germline V gene, CDR1 is SGDLS and CDR2 is YYNGEE.